The next 9 T cell receptor beta chains were all read from a single sample in a study of CD8+CD57+ T cells in acquired aplastic anemia. CD8+CD57+ cell expansion had been shown by flow cytometry in patients chosen for sequencing. TCR beta VDJ combinations and CDR3 sequences were profiled from genomic DNA. From the reads, TCRdb called clonotypes with MiXCR, one entry per CDR3 protein. The sample has around 79,000 distinct CDR3 sequences; under 80% are singletons. The sample taken for sequencing was sorted CD4+, CD8+, or CD8+CD57+ T cells (not recorded which) from PBMCs. The receptors were gathered from a human donor with aplastic anemia.

J is TRBJ1-2 and V is TRBV29-1; TRBD1 might be the D (5 bases). V gave up 5 bases and J gave up 0 bases, with 10 bases separating them. The germline CDR1 and CDR2 sequences are SQVTM and ANQGSEA. There are 13 residues in the CDR3. The CDR3 coding sequence is TGCAGCGTTTTCGGGGGAGCTAACTATGGCTACACCTTC. Translating it yields CSVFGGANYGYTF.

The rearrangement uses TRBV10-3 and TRBJ2-2; D tentatively reads TRBD1 or TRBD2 (5 bases each). Germline CDR1 is ENHRY and CDR2 is SYGVKD. There are 14 residues in the CDR3. V lost 11 bases to trimming and J lost 1 base, with 14 bases between them. CDR3 loop: CAAAGTVNTGELFF. The CDR3 DNA sequence: TGTGCCGCCGCCGGGACGGTGAACACCGGGGAGCTGTTTTTT.

This clonotype appeared once. The chain carries TRBV7-8 and TRBJ2-7; D may be TRBD1 (5 bases). Germline-derived CDR1 and CDR2 are SGHVS and FQNEAQ. The CDR3 is 15 amino acids. Trimming took 5 bases from V and 0 from J, leaving 14 bases between them. The CDR3 protein is CASSPRFQGSYEQYF. The CDR3 DNA reads TGTGCCAGCAGCCCGAGGTTTCAGGGCTCCTACGAGCAGTACTTC.

The chain is built from TRBV29-1 and TRBJ1-1; unclear D gene. Trimming removed 4 bases at V and 1 base at J, with 7 bases between. The CDR3 is 12 residues long. The germline V gene encodes CDR1 SQVTM and CDR2 ANQGSEA. CDR3 loop: CSVVAPNTEAFF. DNA for the CDR3: TGCAGCGTTGTTGCCCCGAACACTGAAGCTTTCTTT. Drawing the rest from reference TRBV29-1 and TRBJ1-1, the complete variable domain is SAVISQKPSRDICQRGTSLTIQCQVDSQVTMMFWYRQQPGQSLTLIATANQGSEATYESGFVIDKFPISRPNLTFSTLTVSNMSPEDSSIYLCSVVAPNTEAFFGQGTRLTVV.

The rearrangement links TRBV5-4 to TRBJ2-5; D perhaps matches TRBD1 (5 bases). Germline lookup yields CDR1 SGHNT and CDR2 YYREEE (reference sequence). Trimming stripped 2 bases from V and 5 bases from J, with 7 bases between. This CDR3 is 12 amino acids long. The CDR3, as DNA: TGTGCCAGCAGCTTCAGGGCGGAGACCCAGTACTTC. Translation gives CASSFRAETQYF.

The chain has TRBV7-8 and TRBJ2-6; TRBD1 aligns across 7 bases. CDR1 SGHVS and CDR2 FQNEAQ come from the germline V gene. The length of the CDR3 is 17 residues. V dropped 7 bases and J dropped 0; count of bases not matched to a gene: 9. The CDR3 coding sequence is TGTGCCAGCACCCCCCGACAGGGTTTCTCTGGGGCCAACGTCCTGACTTTC. This encodes CASTPRQGFSGANVLTF.

J is TRBJ1-2 and V is TRBV5-4, with TRBD1 as a possible D gene (6 bases). Trimming removed 4 bases from V and 7 bases from J, with 20 bases in between. This CDR3 has 15 amino acids. CDR1 is SGHNT, CDR2 YYREEE, per germline (reference sequence). For the CDR3, the DNA is TGTGCCAGCAGCGGCGAGGACAGAGGACCTTCTGGCTACACCTTC. Translating it yields CASSGEDRGPSGYTF.

In its sample, this clonotype was seen once. The rearrangement uses TRBV19 and TRBJ2-7; 12 bases line up with TRBD2. The CDR3 totals 14 residues. Germline V gene sequence: CDR1 LNHDA, CDR2 SQIVND (reference sequence). The V gene end was trimmed by 3 bases and the J gene end by 6 bases; junction bases not matched to a gene: 3. In nucleotides, the CDR3 is TGTGCCAGTAGTATCGCTAGCGGGGGGGCCGAGCAGTACTTC. Its translation is CASSIASGGAEQYF.

This chain uses TRBV7-8 with TRBJ1-2; D is uncertain. This CDR3 has 13 amino acids. V was trimmed by 3 bases and J by 4 bases, leaving 9 bases between them. CDR1 and CDR2 (germline): SGHVS, FQNEAQ. Here the CDR3 DNA reads TGTGCCAGCAGCTTTGAACGGTCCTATGGCTACACCTTC. Translation gives CASSFERSYGYTF.